This T cell receptor (beta chain) was retrieved from a study of siplizumab effects on memory and regulatory T cells. General study findings and limits: In roughly 75-97% of proliferating CD4+ or CD8+ clones, a naive or memory phenotype could not be assigned.

Worth noting for this clone: Its matching antigen is unknown.

Method: immunoSEQ multiplex PCR; TCRdb's copy keeps in-frame clones and lacks some. In the table there are over 65,000 clones, approximately 95% of which are singletons. The sample comprised CD8+ T cells sorted from blood. The clonotype originates from a human donor in good health.

The CDR3 loop reads CSVEGLDQETQYF. As DNA, the CDR3 is TGCAGCGTTGAAGGGCTAGACCAAGAGACCCAGTACTTC. This rearrangement joins TRBV29-1 to TRBJ2-5; no clear D. The CDR3 sequence is 13 residues long. CDR1 is SQVTM, CDR2 ANQGSEA, per germline. Trimming removed 1 base at V and 0 bases at J, with 6 bases between. The whole variable domain, remainder taken from reference TRBV29-1 and TRBJ2-5, is SAVISQKPSRDICQRGTSLTIQCQVDSQVTMMFWYRQQPGQSLTLIATANQGSEATYESGFVIDKFPISRPNLTFSTLTVSNMSPEDSSIYLCSVEGLDQETQYFGPGTRLLVL.